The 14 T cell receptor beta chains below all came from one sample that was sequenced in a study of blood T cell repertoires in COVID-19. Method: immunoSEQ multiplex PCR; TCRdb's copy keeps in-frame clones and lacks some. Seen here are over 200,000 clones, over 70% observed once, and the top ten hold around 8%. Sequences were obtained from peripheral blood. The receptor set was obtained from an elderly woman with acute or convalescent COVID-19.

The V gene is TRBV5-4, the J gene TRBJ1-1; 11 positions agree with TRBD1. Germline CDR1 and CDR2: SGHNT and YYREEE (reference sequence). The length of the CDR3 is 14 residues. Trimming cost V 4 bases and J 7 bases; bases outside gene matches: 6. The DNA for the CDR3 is TGTGCCAGCAGCCTACCCGGGACAGGGGGTGAAGCTTTCTTT. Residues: CASSLPGTGGEAFF.

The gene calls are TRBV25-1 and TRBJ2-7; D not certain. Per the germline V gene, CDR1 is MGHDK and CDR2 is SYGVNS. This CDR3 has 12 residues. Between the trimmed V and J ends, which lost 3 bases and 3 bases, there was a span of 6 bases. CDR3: CASSERRYEQYF. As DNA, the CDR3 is TGTGCCAGCAGTGAGAGGCGCTACGAGCAGTACTTC.

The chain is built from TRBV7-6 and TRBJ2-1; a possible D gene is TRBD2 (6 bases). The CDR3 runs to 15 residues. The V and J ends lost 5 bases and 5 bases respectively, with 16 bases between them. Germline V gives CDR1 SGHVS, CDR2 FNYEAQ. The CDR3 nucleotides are TGTGCCAGCAGCCGCGGACTACTACGGGACAATGAGCAGTTCTTC. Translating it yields CASSRGLLRDNEQFF.

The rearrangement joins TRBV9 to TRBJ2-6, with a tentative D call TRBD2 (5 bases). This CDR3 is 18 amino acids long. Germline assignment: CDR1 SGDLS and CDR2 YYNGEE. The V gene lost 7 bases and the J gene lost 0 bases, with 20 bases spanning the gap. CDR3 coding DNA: TGTGCCAGCGCGGGTCTTATCCCCCAAATCTCTGGGGCCAACGTCCTGACTTTC. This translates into CASAGLIPQISGANVLTF.

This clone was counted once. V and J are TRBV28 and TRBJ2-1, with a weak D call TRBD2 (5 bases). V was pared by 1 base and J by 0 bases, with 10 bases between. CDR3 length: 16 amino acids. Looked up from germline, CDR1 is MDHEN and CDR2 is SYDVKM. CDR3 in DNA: TGTGCCAGCAGTTTATCCGGAGGAAGCTCCTACAATGAGCAGTTCTTC. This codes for CASSLSGGSSYNEQFF.

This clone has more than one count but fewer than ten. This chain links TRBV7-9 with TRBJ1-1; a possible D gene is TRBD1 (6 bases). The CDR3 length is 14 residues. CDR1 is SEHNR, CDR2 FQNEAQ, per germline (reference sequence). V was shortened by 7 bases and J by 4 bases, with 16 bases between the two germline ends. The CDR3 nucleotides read TGTGCCAGCACCGTGTCAGGGGATATCACTGAAGCTTTCTTT. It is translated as CASTVSGDITEAFF.

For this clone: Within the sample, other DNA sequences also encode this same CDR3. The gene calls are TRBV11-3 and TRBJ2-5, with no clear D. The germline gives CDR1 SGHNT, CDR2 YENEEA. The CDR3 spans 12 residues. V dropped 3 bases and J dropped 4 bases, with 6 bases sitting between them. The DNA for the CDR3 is TGTGCCAGCAGCTTCGGTCGAGAGACCCAGTACTTC. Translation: CASSFGRETQYF.

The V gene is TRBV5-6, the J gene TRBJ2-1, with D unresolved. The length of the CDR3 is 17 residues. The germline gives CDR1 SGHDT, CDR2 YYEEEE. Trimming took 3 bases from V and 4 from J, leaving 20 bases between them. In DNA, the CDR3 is TGTGCCAGCAGCTCTCCTTCACGTATTTTTAGTTACAATGAGCAGTTCTTC. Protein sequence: CASSSPSRIFSYNEQFF. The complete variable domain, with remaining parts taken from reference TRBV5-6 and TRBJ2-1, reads DAGVTQSPTHLIKTRGQQVTLRCSPKSGHDTVSWYQQALGQGPQFIFQYYEEEERQRGNFPDRFSGHQFPNYSSELNVNALLLGDSALYLCASSSPSRIFSYNEQFFGPGTRLTVL.

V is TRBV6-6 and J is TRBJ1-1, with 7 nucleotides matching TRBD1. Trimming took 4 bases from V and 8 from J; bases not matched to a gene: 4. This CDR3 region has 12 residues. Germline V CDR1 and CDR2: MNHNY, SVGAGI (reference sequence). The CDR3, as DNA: TGTGCCAGCAGTTTGGGACAGCCAGAAGCTTTCTTT. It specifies CASSLGQPEAFF.

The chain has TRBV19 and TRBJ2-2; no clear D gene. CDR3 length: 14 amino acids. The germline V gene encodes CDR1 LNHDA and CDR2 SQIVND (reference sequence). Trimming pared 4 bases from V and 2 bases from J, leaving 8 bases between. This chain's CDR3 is CASSSGFNTGELFF. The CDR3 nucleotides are TGTGCCAGTAGTAGCGGCTTCAACACCGGGGAGCTGTTTTTT.

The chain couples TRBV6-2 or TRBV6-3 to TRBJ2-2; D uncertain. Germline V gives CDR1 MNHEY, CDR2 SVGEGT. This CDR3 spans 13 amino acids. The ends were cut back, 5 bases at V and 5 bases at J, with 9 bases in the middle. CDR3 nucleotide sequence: TGTGCCAGCAGTCCGACACCTACCGGGGAGCTGTTTTTT. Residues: CASSPTPTGELFF.

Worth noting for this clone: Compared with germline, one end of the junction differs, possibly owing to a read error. CDR3: CASSAGHQEIQYF. CDR3 DNA sequence: TGTGCCAGCAGCGCGGGTCATCAAGAGATCCAGTACTTC. The genes are TRBV11-2 and TRBJ2-5; tentatively, D is TRBD2 (5 bases). Looked up from germline, CDR1 is SGHAT and CDR2 is FQNNGV. This CDR3 contains 13 residues.

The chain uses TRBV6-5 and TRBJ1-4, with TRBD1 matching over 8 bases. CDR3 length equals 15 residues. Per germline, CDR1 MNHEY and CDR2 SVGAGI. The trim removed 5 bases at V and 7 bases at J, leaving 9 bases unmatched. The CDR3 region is CASSPQGARGEKLFF. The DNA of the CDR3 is TGTGCCAGCAGTCCCCAGGGGGCGCGAGGTGAAAAACTGTTTTTT.

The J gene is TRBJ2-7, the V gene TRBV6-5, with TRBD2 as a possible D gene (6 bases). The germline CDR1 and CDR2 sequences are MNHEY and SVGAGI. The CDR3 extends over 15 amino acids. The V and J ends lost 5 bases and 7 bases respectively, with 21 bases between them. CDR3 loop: CASSTPAGPNLEQYF. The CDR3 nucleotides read TGTGCCAGCAGTACCCCGGCGGGACCCAACTTGGAGCAGTACTTC.